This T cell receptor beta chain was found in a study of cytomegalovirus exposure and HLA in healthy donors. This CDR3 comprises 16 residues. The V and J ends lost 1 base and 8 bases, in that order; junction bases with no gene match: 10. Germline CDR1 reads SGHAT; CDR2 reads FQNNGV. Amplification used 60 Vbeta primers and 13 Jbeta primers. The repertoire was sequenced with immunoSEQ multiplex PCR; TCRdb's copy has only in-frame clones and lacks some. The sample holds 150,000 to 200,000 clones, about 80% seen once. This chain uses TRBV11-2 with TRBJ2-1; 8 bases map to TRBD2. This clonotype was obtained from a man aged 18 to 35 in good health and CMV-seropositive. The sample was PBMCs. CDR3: CASSLGAGVGADEQFF. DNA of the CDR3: TGTGCCAGCAGCTTAGGAGCGGGAGTAGGGGCCGATGAGCAGTTCTTC.